The rows below give T cell receptor beta chains drawn from one sample of a study of T cells expressing NK-cell markers. TCRdb re-called the 5' RACE reads; one entry per CDR3 protein, DNA not given. The table gives a few hundred thousand distinct CDR3 sequences; the top ten clones make up about 0.39% of it. Sequencing was carried out using blood T cells: a sorted CD56 or NKG2C T cell subset, CD4+ or CD8+ T cells, or bulk PBMC T cells (not recorded which). These receptors all stem from a man aged 18 to 35 in good health. CDR3s include the opening cysteine and the closing phenylalanine or tryptophan.

j_call: TRBJ1-1
v_call: TRBV12-3/TRBV12-4
cdr3_aa: CASNPLGTESMNTEAFF

j_call: TRBJ2-1
v_call: TRBV12-3/TRBV12-4
cdr3_aa: CASSLAQVAGSSYNEQFF

j_call: TRBJ2-1
v_call: TRBV24-1
cdr3_aa: CATQSALEGYNEQFF

j_call: TRBJ2-5
v_call: TRBV20-1
cdr3_aa: CSARAQGLETQYF

j_call: TRBJ2-7
v_call: TRBV20-1
cdr3_aa: CSARGEAGGNVYEQYF

j_call: TRBJ2-1
v_call: TRBV24-1
cdr3_aa: CATSDRTQREGLNEQFF

j_call: TRBJ2-7
v_call: TRBV6-2/TRBV6-3
cdr3_aa: CASARRTAGGRHYEQYF

j_call: TRBJ1-2
v_call: TRBV20-1
cdr3_aa: CSAVQLLNYGYTF

j_call: TRBJ1-1
v_call: TRBV20-1
cdr3_aa: CSAVDRHTEAFF

j_call: TRBJ1-5
v_call: TRBV7-9
cdr3_aa: CASSLTGTGNQPQHF

j_call: TRBJ1-6
v_call: TRBV11-2
cdr3_aa: CASTKTGMYNSPLHF

j_call: TRBJ2-5
v_call: TRBV19
cdr3_aa: CASSIGAISGMETQYF

j_call: TRBJ1-2
v_call: TRBV20-1
cdr3_aa: CSASQTAVYGYTF

j_call: TRBJ2-5
v_call: TRBV5-1
cdr3_aa: CASSPRQGPQETQYF

j_call: TRBJ1-1
v_call: TRBV12-3/TRBV12-4
cdr3_aa: CASTLGTAGGEAFF

j_call: TRBJ2-1
v_call: TRBV5-1
cdr3_aa: CASSLRLAGVSYNYNEQFF

j_call: TRBJ2-1
v_call: TRBV7-9
cdr3_aa: CASSSEGVDEQFF

j_call: TRBJ2-7
v_call: TRBV3-1
cdr3_aa: CASSRARFSYEQYF

j_call: TRBJ2-3
v_call: TRBV6-5
cdr3_aa: CASSYRFGDTQYF

j_call: TRBJ2-1
v_call: TRBV9
cdr3_aa: CASSVSSLGGAGTYNEQFF

j_call: TRBJ2-1
v_call: TRBV12-3/TRBV12-4
cdr3_aa: CASSSGLARFF

j_call: TRBJ2-3
v_call: TRBV12-3/TRBV12-4
cdr3_aa: CASSSDRDFATQYF

j_call: TRBJ1-1
v_call: TRBV10-3
cdr3_aa: CAIRTQGDTEAFF

j_call: TRBJ2-2
v_call: TRBV3-1
cdr3_aa: CASRKGVDTGELFF

j_call: TRBJ1-1
v_call: TRBV20-1
cdr3_aa: CSAPQGAGTEAFF

j_call: TRBJ1-2
v_call: TRBV6-1
cdr3_aa: CASWGGQGAGYGYTF

j_call: TRBJ1-2
v_call: TRBV15
cdr3_aa: CATSRDGDRDYGYTF

j_call: TRBJ2-2
v_call: TRBV6-1
cdr3_aa: CASSETGVIGELFF

j_call: TRBJ1-5
v_call: TRBV6-1
cdr3_aa: CASSARRSRGPTYSNQPQHF

j_call: TRBJ2-2
v_call: TRBV20-1
cdr3_aa: CSARDFKTGQANTGELFF

j_call: TRBJ1-1
v_call: TRBV5-8
cdr3_aa: CASSRTGGYTEAFF

j_call: TRBJ2-2
v_call: TRBV18
cdr3_aa: CASSRTGSVEELFF

j_call: TRBJ1-1
v_call: TRBV6-5
cdr3_aa: CASSFIDPNTEAFF

j_call: TRBJ1-2
v_call: TRBV27
cdr3_aa: CASSLSPADSNYGYTF

j_call: TRBJ2-1
v_call: TRBV6-2/TRBV6-3
cdr3_aa: CASSYVLAGEDEQFF

j_call: TRBJ2-7
v_call: TRBV27
cdr3_aa: CASSGVHSYEQYF

j_call: TRBJ2-3
v_call: TRBV19
cdr3_aa: CASSSGFTDTQYF

j_call: TRBJ2-6
v_call: TRBV10-3
cdr3_aa: CAISGSTGSSGANVLTF

j_call: TRBJ2-5
v_call: TRBV7-2
cdr3_aa: CASKTPSGRGGETQYF

j_call: TRBJ2-3
v_call: TRBV25-1
cdr3_aa: CASSATSGGSTDTQYF

j_call: TRBJ2-3
v_call: TRBV3-1
cdr3_aa: CASSQVDTQYF

j_call: TRBJ2-1
v_call: TRBV12-3/TRBV12-4
cdr3_aa: CASSFLASVPARGFF

j_call: TRBJ2-7
v_call: TRBV7-2
cdr3_aa: CASSPALPYEQYF

j_call: TRBJ1-1
v_call: TRBV10-3
cdr3_aa: CAITGDSRTEAFF

j_call: TRBJ2-2
v_call: TRBV20-1
cdr3_aa: CSAPLMVAGTGELFF

j_call: TRBJ1-2
v_call: TRBV24-1
cdr3_aa: CATSGLAPDSTIYGYTF

j_call: TRBJ1-3
v_call: TRBV18
cdr3_aa: CASSPGQSGNTIYF

j_call: TRBJ2-7
v_call: TRBV5-1
cdr3_aa: CASSLTGTEYYEQYF

j_call: TRBJ2-3
v_call: TRBV20-1
cdr3_aa: CSILGQGFPDTQYF

j_call: TRBJ2-1
v_call: TRBV18
cdr3_aa: CASSPLTRNEQFF

j_call: TRBJ2-7
v_call: TRBV7-2
cdr3_aa: CASSKELAGQYEQYF

j_call: TRBJ1-5
v_call: TRBV7-6
cdr3_aa: CASSKQQGIGQPQHF

j_call: TRBJ1-1
v_call: TRBV10-3
cdr3_aa: CAISEPATEAFF

j_call: TRBJ1-1
v_call: TRBV29-1
cdr3_aa: CSAANRGGEAFF

j_call: TRBJ2-2
v_call: TRBV12-3/TRBV12-4
cdr3_aa: CASVFTGYAGELFF